This TCR beta chain was documented in a study of control samples from healthy donors and cancer patients. Some clones are missing from TCRdb's copy, which holds only in-frame ones; the method was immunoSEQ multiplex PCR. The table has 100,000 to 150,000 clones, 87% seen once. Material for sequencing was blood. The sequence was collected from a man between 60 and 75 years old in good health.

This CDR3 reads CASSLGVQGSGNTIYF. The DNA for the CDR3 is TGCGCCAGCAGCTTGGGGGTGCAGGGATCTGGAAACACCATATATTTT. V usage is TRBV5-1 and J usage is TRBJ1-3; D possibly corresponds to TRBD1 (5 bases). This CDR3 comprises 16 residues. The V gene lost 0 bases and the J gene lost 1 base, with 11 bases spanning the gap. Per germline, CDR1 SGHRS and CDR2 YFSETQ.